The 23 T cell receptor beta chains listed next were all sequenced from one sample in a study of T-cell memory formation after mild COVID-19. Via MiXCR, TCRdb re-called the 5' RACE reads, giving one row per CDR3 protein. The sample lists hundreds of thousands of distinct CDR3 sequences, approximately 25% occurring once. Sequencing was carried out using PBMCs or a T cell subset sorted from them (not recorded which). The origin of the receptors is an adult woman who had mild COVID-19 (a few samples of this study predate the infection). Cell type and time point are not known.

The sample holds a few counts of this clonotype. Written as DNA, the CDR3 is TGTGCCAGCTCACGGGACGAACAAGAGACCCAGTACTTC. This sequence encodes CASSRDEQETQYF. The genes are TRBV18 and TRBJ2-5; D tentatively reads TRBD1 or TRBD2 (5 bases each). The V and J ends lost 4 bases and 2 bases respectively, with 8 bases between them. This CDR3 is 13 amino acids long. Germline CDR1 is KGHSH and CDR2 is LQKENI.

This chain links TRBV11-3 with TRBJ2-7, with D perhaps TRBD2 (6 bases). From germline, CDR1 is SGHNT and CDR2 YENEEA. The CDR3 is made up of 16 amino acids. The V end was cut by 1 base, the J end by 3 bases, with 16 bases between. The CDR3 is CASSLGPARGNYEQYF. CDR3 bases: TGTGCCAGCAGCTTAGGACCAGCCCGGGGGAACTACGAGCAGTACTTC.

This chain connects TRBV24-1 to TRBJ1-2; D uncertain. Trimming removed 4 bases from V and 4 bases from J, with 27 bases in between. Germline V gene lookup returns CDR1 KGHDR and CDR2 SFDVKD. The CDR3 is 19 residues long. The CDR3 region is CATSDLIGTGFHFPYGYTF. The CDR3, as DNA: TGTGCCACCAGTGACCTAATCGGTACGGGGTTTCATTTTCCCTATGGCTACACCTTC.

The chain has TRBV15 and TRBJ2-7; the match to TRBD2 covers 8 bases. Looked up from germline, CDR1 is LNHNV and CDR2 is YYDKDF (reference sequence). The CDR3 runs 15 residues. J gave up 4 bases and V 5 bases, and 10 bases lay outside the gene matches. The CDR3, as DNA: TGTGCCACCAGCTCTCCCGGGACTAGGGGGTACGAGCAGTACTTC. It yields the protein CATSSPGTRGYEQYF.

The chain links TRBV6-1 to TRBJ2-5; 7 bases are a match to TRBD1. CDR1 MNHNS and CDR2 SASEGT come from the germline V gene. The length of the CDR3 is 15 residues. The V and J ends lost 6 bases and 5 bases, in that order; junction bases with no gene match: 12. In nucleotides, the CDR3 is TGTGCCAGCAGCGGTGGGACAGCCGGACGGGAGACCCAGTACTTC. Protein sequence: CASSGGTAGRETQYF.

This clonotype was detected only a few times. The rearrangement joins TRBV27 to TRBJ2-1; 9 nucleotides line up with TRBD1. V lost 8 bases, J lost 6 bases, and 17 bases stayed unmatched. CDR1 MNHEY and CDR2 SMNVEV come from the germline V gene (reference sequence). This CDR3 has 17 amino acids. The CDR3: CASALTGGSLLPNEQFF. The CDR3 DNA is TGTGCCAGCGCATTGACAGGGGGATCCCTTCTGCCCAATGAGCAGTTCTTC.

This clonotype was seen a few times. This chain connects TRBV7-9 to TRBJ2-7, with TRBD1 identical over 8 bases. CDR3 size: 14 residues. V shed 6 bases, J shed 2 bases, and the junction held 6 bases outside the gene matches. Germline lookup yields CDR1 SEHNR and CDR2 FQNEAQ (reference sequence). The CDR3 region is CASRSGTGPYEQYF. As DNA, the CDR3 is TGTGCCAGCAGGTCCGGGACAGGACCCTACGAGCAGTACTTC.

The J gene is TRBJ2-1, the V gene TRBV6-2 or TRBV6-3; no clear D. Trimming took off 2 bases at V and 3 bases at J, with 8 bases between the two ends. The CDR3 has 14 amino acids. CDR1 and CDR2 from the germline V gene are MNHEY and SVGEGT. This CDR3 is CASSYGSIYNEQFF. DNA of the CDR3: TGTGCCAGCAGTTACGGATCAATCTACAATGAGCAGTTCTTC.

This clonotype was seen just once. A much larger clone sits a single nucleotide away, making a read error possible. The chain has TRBV3-1 and TRBJ1-6, with D unresolved. Trimming took 2 bases from V and 16 from J, leaving 15 bases between them. The CDR3 consists of 13 residues. The germline CDR1 and CDR2 sequences are LGHDT and YNNKEL (reference sequence). CDR3 region: CASSQTITGVLHF. DNA of the CDR3: TGTGCCAGCAGCCAAACCATAACCGGGGTACTCCACTTT.

This clonotype was detected many times. The chain is built from TRBV7-3 and TRBJ2-7; 8 positions agree with TRBD1. Germline V CDR1 and CDR2: SGHTA, FQGTGA. This CDR3 contains 13 residues. J lost 7 bases, V lost 3 bases, and 5 bases had no gene match. Written as DNA, the CDR3 is TGTGCCAGCAGCTTGACAGGGGCTCGTGAGCAGTACTTC. Amino acid sequence: CASSLTGAREQYF. The full variable domain, rest sourced from reference TRBV7-3 and TRBJ2-7, is GAGVSQTPSNKVTEKGKYVELRCDPISGHTALYWYRQSLGQGPEFLIYFQGTGAADDSGLPNDRFFAVRPEGSVSTLKIQRTERGDSAVYLCASSLTGAREQYFGPGTRLTVT.

In this sample, this clonotype turned up a few times. The CDR3, as DNA: TGCGCCAGCAGCCAAGAGGGGGGACAGGGGGCTATTGGTCAAGATACGCAGTATTTT. Its translation: CASSQEGGQGAIGQDTQYF. The rearrangement uses TRBV4-1 and TRBJ2-3; 12 bases line up with TRBD1. The V segment lost 0 bases and the J segment 5 bases; nucleotides outside the gene matches: 12. The germline V gene has CDR1 MGHRA and CDR2 YSYEKL. CDR3 length equals 19 residues.

The CDR3 spells CASMLQGGTEAFF. CDR3 coding DNA: TGTGCCAGCATGCTACAGGGGGGCACTGAAGCTTTCTTT. The rearrangement links TRBV12-3 or TRBV12-4 to TRBJ1-1; 8 bases match TRBD1. Losses at the gene ends were 7 bases for V and 4 bases for J; bases not matched to a gene: 5. The length of the CDR3 is 13 residues.

This clonotype was recorded a few times. The V call is TRBV11-3, the J call TRBJ1-2; D remains ambiguous. The CDR3 extends over 14 amino acids. The germline gives CDR1 SGHNT, CDR2 YENEEA. Trimming pared 4 bases from V and 1 base from J, leaving 10 bases between. For the CDR3, the DNA is TGTGCCAGCAGCTCAGACGGAAATAACTATGGCTACACCTTC. Its protein is CASSSDGNNYGYTF.

A remark on this clonotype: Germline is not matched at one junction end, which may reflect a read error. This chain uses TRBV9 with TRBJ1-1, with D tentatively TRBD1 (5 bases). The V gene's germline CDR1 is SGDLS and CDR2 YYNGEE. The CDR3 sequence is 14 residues long. The CDR3 DNA sequence: TGTGCCAGCAGCGCCGGGACGTTGAACCCTGAAGCTTTCTTT. This gives the protein CASSAGTLNPEAFF. Complete variable domain (other parts from reference TRBV9 and TRBJ1-1): DSGVTQTPKHLITATGQRVTLRCSPRSGDLSVYWYQQSLDQGLQFLIQYYNGEERAKGNILERFSAQQFPDLHSELNLSSLELGDSALYFCASSAGTLNPEAFFGQGTRLTVV.

This clonotype appeared a few times. This sequence joins TRBV5-6 and TRBJ2-3, with D unresolved. CDR1 and CDR2 (germline): SGHDT, YYEEEE. The CDR3 consists of 14 residues. V was trimmed by 6 bases and J by 5 bases, leaving 16 bases between them. The CDR3 sequence: CASTNYGSLDTQYF. The CDR3 DNA follows: TGTGCCAGCACCAACTACGGGTCACTAGATACGCAGTATTTT.

The chain combines TRBV3-1 with TRBJ2-5; 9 bases fit TRBD1. Germline V gene data show CDR1 as LGHDT and CDR2 as YNNKEL (reference sequence). The CDR3 contains 16 residues. Germline trimming cut 4 bases from V and 5 bases from J; bases unmatched to any gene: 11. The DNA of the CDR3 is TGTGCCAGCAGCCCGAAAGGAACAGGGGGCAGGGAGACCCAGTACTTC. This encodes CASSPKGTGGRETQYF.

This CDR3 is CASGRVGYGYTF. The CDR3 DNA follows: TGTGCCAGCGGCAGGGTTGGCTATGGCTACACCTTC. The chain is built from TRBV7-2 and TRBJ1-2; TRBD1 is a possible D gene (5 bases). V was cut by 8 bases and J by 4 bases, with 11 bases left in between. The CDR3 has 12 amino acids. Germline V gives CDR1 SGHTA, CDR2 FQGNSA.

In its sample, this clonotype was seen a few times. The chain couples TRBV7-9 to TRBJ2-7, with 9 bases that match TRBD1. V was clipped by 7 bases and J by 2 bases; unmatched bases: 12. This CDR3 is built from 16 residues. Germline CDR1 SEHNR, CDR2 FQNEAQ (reference sequence). The chain's CDR3 is CASTRLGDRETYEQYF. The CDR3 bases are TGTGCCAGCACCCGTTTGGGGGACAGGGAGACCTACGAGCAGTACTTC.

This clonotype turned up a few times. The V and J genes are TRBV10-3 and TRBJ2-7, with a weak D call TRBD2 (5 bases). CDR3 length: 13 residues. Germline CDR1 is ENHRY and CDR2 is SYGVKD. Trimming stripped 2 bases from V and 5 bases from J, with 10 bases between. DNA of the CDR3: TGTGCCATCAGTGAGACACTAGTTGACGAGCAGTACTTC. Translating gives CAISETLVDEQYF.

The chain carries TRBV24-1 and TRBJ2-5; TRBD2 matches 10 bases. Germline V gene sequence: CDR1 KGHDR, CDR2 SFDVKD. Trimming removed 5 bases from V and 4 bases from J; junction bases left unmatched: 9. The CDR3 spans 16 residues. The CDR3: CATSGISGGSAETQYF. CDR3 bases: TGTGCCACCAGTGGTATTAGCGGGGGGTCAGCAGAGACCCAGTACTTC.

This chain links TRBV6-5 with TRBJ1-4, with D perhaps matching TRBD1 (5 bases). CDR1 is MNHEY, CDR2 SVGAGI, per germline. V lost 4 bases, J lost 5 bases, and 11 bases lay in between. The CDR3 runs to 14 residues. The CDR3 DNA reads TGTGCCAGCAGTTCGGGTCGGGGGAATGAAAAACTGTTTTTT. This gives the protein CASSSGRGNEKLFF.

This clonotype occurred a few times. The chain employs TRBV7-6 and TRBJ2-2; D possibly corresponds to TRBD2 (6 bases). CDR1 is SGHVS, CDR2 FNYEAQ, per germline. V was cut by 5 bases and J by 4 bases, with 17 bases left in between. The CDR3 extends over 16 amino acids. The CDR3: CASSPVPGVGTGELFF. For the CDR3, the DNA is TGTGCCAGCAGCCCAGTGCCGGGGGTAGGCACCGGGGAGCTGTTTTTT.

This chain joins TRBV4-3 and TRBJ2-1; 10 bases map to TRBD2. Germline V CDR1 and CDR2: LGHNA, YSLEER. This CDR3 is built from 15 residues. V shed 5 bases, J shed 4 bases, and the junction held 5 bases outside the gene matches. CDR3 residues: CASSEGLAVYNEQFF. The DNA for the CDR3 is TGCGCCAGCAGCGAAGGACTAGCGGTATACAATGAGCAGTTCTTC.